The subject of this entry is one T cell receptor beta chain. This entry is derived from a study of blood T cell repertoires in COVID-19. Across the whole study: Sources were T cells, B-cell-depleted T cells, or PBMCs; the material itself was cDNA or gDNA.

Germline CDR1 MDHEN, CDR2 SYDVKM. Deletions cut 5 bases from V and 15 bases from J, with 17 bases between. The CDR3 totals 13 residues. Authors' analysis steps: Estimation of nucleated cell counts was performed using reference gene primer amplification. Using immunoSEQ multiplex PCR, the repertoire was profiled, and TCRdb retains in-frame clones only, with some absent. V and J calls and clone size are copied from that table; D and trimming were computed from the DNA. Of some 150,000 clones in the sample, roughly 84% were seen once. The TCR originated in a human donor with acute or convalescent COVID-19. The donor label of this sample is uncertain. The V call is TRBV28, the J call TRBJ1-6; D might be TRBD1 (5 bases). The sequencing sample was made of peripheral blood. This CDR3 is CASSPPIRGHLHF. The CDR3 nucleotides read TGTGCCAGCAGTCCCCCTATTAGGGGTCACCTCCACTTT.